This entry concerns a single T cell receptor (beta chain). Its antigen is not identified. Researchers grouped second doses given at about 4 or about 12 weeks into one pool. The data stem from a study of T cell responses to AZD1222 COVID-19 vaccine. Study-level points and caveats: The reported proportion of spike-specific TCRs targeting unmutated variant regions was nearly half. Donor demographics were predominantly white British with a female majority; clonal diversity may be underestimated. Repertoires were sampled only after the peak T cell response.

Data came from immunoSEQ multiplex PCR; TCRdb stores just in-frame clones and leaves some out. The sample has approximately 180,000 clones, around 89% seen once; the top ten hold roughly 25%. CDR1 KGHDR and CDR2 SFDVKD come from the germline V gene. The V segment lost 9 bases and the J segment 9 bases; nucleotides outside the gene matches: 17. CDR3 length: 16 residues. This receptor was taken from an adult who received the AZD1222 COVID-19 vaccine. This rearrangement joins TRBV24-1 to TRBJ2-1, with 9 bases fitting TRBD1. Sequencing was performed on peripheral blood, taken 28 days after the second AZD1222 dose. CDR3: CATSTLGTGRSGEQFF. Here the CDR3 DNA reads TGTGCCACCTCGACCCTCGGGACAGGGAGGAGTGGTGAGCAGTTCTTC.